This TCR beta chain was recovered during a study of cytomegalovirus exposure and HLA in healthy donors. General study points: A prior analysis recorded that most TCR beta V segments were productive about 90% or about 30% of the time.

On this clone: Its antigen remains unknown.

The germline V and J ends were trimmed by 1 base and 1 base, with 5 bases remaining between them. The CDR3 extends over 14 amino acids. Per germline, CDR1 SNHLY and CDR2 FYNNEI. The PCR ran on 60 Vbeta and 13 Jbeta primers. Data came from immunoSEQ multiplex PCR; TCRdb stores just in-frame clones and leaves some out. The sample includes some 130,000 clones, over 75% seen only once; the top ten take 5.5% to 6%. Sequencing was done on a sample of PBMCs. This receptor was obtained from a woman between 35 and 50 years old in good health and CMV-seropositive. V and J are TRBV2 and TRBJ1-5; D is unresolved. This chain's CDR3 is CASSEVESNQPQHF. The CDR3 nucleotides are TGTGCCAGCAGTGAAGTGGAGAGCAATCAGCCCCAGCATTTT. Full variable domain (remainder filled in from reference TRBV2 and TRBJ1-5): EPEVTQTPSHQVTQMGQEVILRCVPISNHLYFYWYRQILGQKVEFLVSFYNNEISEKSEIFDDQFSVERPDGSNFTLKIRSTKLEDSAMYFCASSEVESNQPQHFGDGTRLSIL.